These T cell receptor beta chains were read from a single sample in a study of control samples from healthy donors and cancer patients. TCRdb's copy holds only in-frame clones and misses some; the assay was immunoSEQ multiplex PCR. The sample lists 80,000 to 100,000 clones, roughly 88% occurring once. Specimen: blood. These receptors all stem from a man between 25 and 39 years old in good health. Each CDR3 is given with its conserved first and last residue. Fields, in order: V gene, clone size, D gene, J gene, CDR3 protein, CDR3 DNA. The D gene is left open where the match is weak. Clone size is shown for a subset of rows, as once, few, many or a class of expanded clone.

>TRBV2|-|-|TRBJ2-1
CASSGGRDALMFSYNEQFF
TGTGCCAGCAGTGGGGGCCGGGACGCCCTTATGTTCTCCTACAATGAGCAGTTCTTC
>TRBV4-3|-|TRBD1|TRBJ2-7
CASSQTDRASYEQYF
TGCGCCAGCAGCCAAACGGACAGGGCTTCCTACGAGCAGTACTTC
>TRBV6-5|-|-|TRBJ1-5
CASTLGHGNQPQHF
TGTGCCAGCACCCTAGGACATGGCAATCAGCCCCAGCATTTT
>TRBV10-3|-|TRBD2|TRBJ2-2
CAIRFSGLAGTGELFF
TGTGCCATCAGATTTTCAGGACTAGCCGGCACCGGGGAGCTGTTTTTT
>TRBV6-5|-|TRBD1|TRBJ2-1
CASRIGAGGGDEQFF
TGTGCCAGCAGAATAGGGGCAGGGGGTGGGGATGAGCAGTTCTTC
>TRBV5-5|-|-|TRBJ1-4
CASSATPSPLNEKLFF
TGTGCCAGCAGCGCAACACCCTCACCCCTTAATGAAAAACTGTTTTTT
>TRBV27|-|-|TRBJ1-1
CASSGELGMNTEAFF
TGTGCCAGCAGTGGCGAATTGGGTATGAACACTGAAGCTTTCTTT
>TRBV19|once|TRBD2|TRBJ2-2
CASRLAGGYRELFF
TGTGCCAGTAGACTAGCGGGAGGGTATAGGGAGCTGTTTTTT
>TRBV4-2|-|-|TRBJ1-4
CASSQFGRAPNEKLFF
TGTGCCAGCAGCCAATTTGGCCGGGCTCCTAATGAAAAACTGTTTTTT
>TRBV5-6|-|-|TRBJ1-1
CASRIEALVNTEAFF
TGTGCCAGCAGAATTGAGGCATTAGTGAACACTGAAGCTTTCTTT
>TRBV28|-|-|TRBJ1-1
CASSLSLGMNTEAFF
TGTGCCAGCAGTTTATCTTTAGGGATGAACACTGAAGCTTTCTTT
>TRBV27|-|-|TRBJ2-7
CASSLSSGGPYEQYF
TGTGCCAGCAGTTTATCTAGCGGAGGCCCCTACGAGCAGTACTTC
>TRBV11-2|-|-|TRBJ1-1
CASSLWSRDTEAFF
TGTGCCAGCAGCTTATGGTCGAGGGACACTGAAGCTTTCTTT
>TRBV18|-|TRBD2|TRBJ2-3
CASSPGLANTDTQYF
TGTGCCAGCTCACCAGGACTAGCGAACACAGATACGCAGTATTTT
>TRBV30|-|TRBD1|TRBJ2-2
CAWGTGGTGELFF
TGTGCCTGGGGGACAGGGGGAACCGGGGAGCTGTTTTTT
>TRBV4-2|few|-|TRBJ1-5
CASSQVVNQPQHF
TGTGCCAGCAGCCAAGTCGTCAATCAGCCCCAGCATTTT
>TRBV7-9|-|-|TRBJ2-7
CASSLGTGEQYF
TGTGCCAGCAGCTTAGGGACTGGCGAGCAGTACTTC
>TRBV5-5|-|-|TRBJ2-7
CASSLEGGRGGNWVGRQYF
TGTGCCAGCAGCTTGGAAGGGGGCCGGGGCGGGAATTGGGTTGGACGGCAGTACTTC
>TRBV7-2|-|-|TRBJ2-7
CASSLRQTYEQYF
TGTGCCAGCAGCTTAAGACAGACCTACGAGCAGTACTTC
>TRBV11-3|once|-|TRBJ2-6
CASSFGGSGANVLTF
TGTGCCAGCAGCTTTGGAGGCTCTGGGGCCAACGTCCTGACTTTC
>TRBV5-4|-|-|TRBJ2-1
CASSFGWGSYNEQFF
TGTGCCAGCAGCTTCGGGTGGGGTTCCTACAATGAGCAGTTCTTC
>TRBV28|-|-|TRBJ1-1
CASSFENTEAFF
TGTGCCAGCAGTTTCGAGAACACTGAAGCTTTCTTT
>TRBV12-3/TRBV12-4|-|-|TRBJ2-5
CASRATREETQYF
TGTGCCAGCCGCGCTACCAGAGAGGAGACCCAGTACTTC
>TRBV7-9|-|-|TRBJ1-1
CASSSLGGTEAFF
TGTGCCAGCAGCTCCCTGGGCGGGACTGAAGCTTTCTTT
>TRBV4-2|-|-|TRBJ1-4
CASSQDKQAGGEKLFF
TGTGCCAGCAGCCAAGATAAGCAAGCGGGAGGTGAAAAACTGTTTTTT
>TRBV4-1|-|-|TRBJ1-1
CASSQDPSRYTEAFF
TGCGCCAGCAGCCAAGATCCTAGTAGGTACACTGAAGCTTTCTTT
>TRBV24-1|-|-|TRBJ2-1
CATSDSPDSYNEQFF
TGTGCCACCAGTGATTCTCCGGACAGTTACAATGAGCAGTTCTTC
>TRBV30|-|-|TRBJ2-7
CAWSVGSTYEQYF
TGTGCCTGGAGTGTAGGGTCAACCTACGAGCAGTACTTC
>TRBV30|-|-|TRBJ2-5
CAWRKGIGETQYF
TGTGCCTGGAGAAAGGGGATAGGGGAGACCCAGTACTTC
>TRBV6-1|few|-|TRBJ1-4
CASSEAKRQSFF
TGTGCCAGCAGTGAAGCAAAGAGACAGTCGTTTTTT
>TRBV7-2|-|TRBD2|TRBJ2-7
CASSGTSGNSYEQYF
TGTGCCAGCAGCGGGACTAGCGGGAATTCTTACGAGCAGTACTTC
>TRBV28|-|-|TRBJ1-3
CASSLFGGAGVGTIYF
TGTGCCAGCAGTTTATTTGGAGGGGCAGGGGTGGGCACCATATATTTT
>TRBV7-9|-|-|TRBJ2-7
CASSLSSHEQYF
TGTGCCAGCAGCTTGTCTAGCCACGAGCAGTACTTC
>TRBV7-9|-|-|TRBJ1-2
CASSPEGFRGYTF
TGTGCCAGCAGCCCCGAAGGTTTTCGAGGCTACACCTTC
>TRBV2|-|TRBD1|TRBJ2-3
CASSEAATGGAGTQYF
TGTGCCAGCAGTGAAGCGGCGACAGGGGGCGCGGGTACGCAGTATTTT
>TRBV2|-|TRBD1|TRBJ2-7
CASSPTGGFYEQYF
TGTGCCAGCAGTCCGACAGGGGGATTCTACGAGCAGTACTTC
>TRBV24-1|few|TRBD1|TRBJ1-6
CATKRQGRLNSPLHF
TGTGCCACCAAAAGACAGGGGAGGCTTAATTCACCCCTCCACTTT
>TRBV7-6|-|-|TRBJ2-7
CASSSSRANYEQYF
TGTGCCAGCAGCTCTAGCCGCGCGAATTACGAGCAGTACTTC
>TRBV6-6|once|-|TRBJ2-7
CASSDNSEQYF
TGTGCCAGCAGTGACAACTCAGAGCAGTACTTC
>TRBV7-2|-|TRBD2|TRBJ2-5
CASSTGLAQETQYF
TGTGCCAGCAGCACTGGACTAGCACAAGAGACCCAGTACTTC
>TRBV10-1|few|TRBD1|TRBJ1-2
CASRTAGGSYGYTF
TGCGCCAGCAGAACAGCAGGGGGATCCTATGGCTACACCTTC
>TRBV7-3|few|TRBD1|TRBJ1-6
CASSSRGSYNSPLHF
TGTGCCAGCAGCTCCAGGGGGTCCTATAATTCACCCCTCCACTTT
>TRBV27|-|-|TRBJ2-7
CASSLFKAANYEQYF
TGTGCCAGCAGTTTATTCAAAGCGGCCAACTACGAGCAGTACTTC
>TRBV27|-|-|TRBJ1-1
CASSLLGQNTEAFF
TGTGCCAGCAGTTTATTGGGACAGAACACTGAAGCTTTCTTT
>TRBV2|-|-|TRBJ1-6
CASSVSAGASSYNSPLHF
TGTGCCAGCAGTGTCTCCGCGGGGGCGAGCTCCTATAATTCACCCCTCCACTTT
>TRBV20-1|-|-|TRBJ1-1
CSAKTQGTF
TGCAGTGCGAAAACGCAAGGAACATTT
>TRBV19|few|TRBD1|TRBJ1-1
CASSFRTGGRLTEAFF
TGTGCCAGTAGCTTTAGGACAGGGGGGCGGCTCACTGAAGCTTTCTTT
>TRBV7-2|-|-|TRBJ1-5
CASSSQQGWQPQHF
TGTGCCAGCAGCTCGCAACAGGGTTGGCAGCCCCAGCATTTT
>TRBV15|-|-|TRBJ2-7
CATSSSRRVHEQYF
TGTGCCACCAGCAGTAGCCGAAGGGTCCACGAGCAGTACTTC
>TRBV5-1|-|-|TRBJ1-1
CASSMGGSIEAFF
TGCGCCAGCAGTATGGGGGGTTCCATTGAAGCTTTCTTT
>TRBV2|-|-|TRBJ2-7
CASSLTDRYEQYF
TGTGCCAGCAGCCTTACCGACAGATACGAGCAGTACTTC
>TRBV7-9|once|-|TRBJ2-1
CASRTEGGEHNEQFF
TGTGCCAGCAGAACCGAGGGGGGAGAGCACAATGAGCAGTTCTTC
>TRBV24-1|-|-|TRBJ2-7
CATSDASAEQYF
TGTGCCACCAGTGATGCTAGCGCCGAGCAGTACTTC
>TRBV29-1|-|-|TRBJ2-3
CSVDSGVYTDTQYF
TGCAGCGTTGATTCCGGGGTATACACAGATACGCAGTATTTT